The clone carrying this TCR beta chain showed up just once. Its antigen is not identified. This sample is drawn from a study of blood T cells in healthy people across ages. V was clipped by 1 base and J by 0 bases, with 9 bases between them. Germline CDR1 is SEHNR and CDR2 is FQNEAQ (reference sequence). CDR3 length: 15 residues. Primed by a sample-barcoded 5' primer and a J-beta primer mix, a second PCR proceeded for roughly 6 to 12 cycles. TCRdb processed the 5' RACE reads anew with MiXCR; each CDR3 protein has one entry. The table includes 1 million or so distinct CDR3 sequences, more than 35% detected once. Study observations and caveats: From one million sequenced T cells, diversity estimates were lower bounds. Lack of knowledge of donor CMV status possibly confounded expanded clonotype changes.

What was sequenced was blood. The clonotype originates from an older woman in good health. The V gene is TRBV7-9, the J gene TRBJ1-1; possibly TRBD1 for D (5 bases). The CDR3 DNA reads as TGTGCCAGCAGCTTAGGGGCGGACATGAACACTGAAGCTTTCTTT. Residues: CASSLGADMNTEAFF.